These T cell receptor beta chains were read from a single sample in a study of shared clonotypes between healthy human individuals. Clones were read by immunoSEQ multiplex PCR, and TCRdb kept only the in-frame ones, dropping some. The sample lists about 2.1 million clones; about 93% were seen once. Sample: naive CD8+ T cells from PBMCs. These receptors originate from a man aged 18 to 29 in good health. Some clones in this sample may be carry-over from other donors' samples. Each CDR3 is given without its conserved first and last residue. D genes are given only for firm matches.

>TRBJ2-1|TRBD2|TRBV6-5
ASRYGRTPWNEQF
>TRBJ2-7|TRBD1|TRBV6-1
ASRLRTGSYEQY
>TRBJ2-3|TRBD2|TRBV14
ASSRTGTSDTDTQY
>TRBJ1-3|.|TRBV11-2
ASSLARDGNTIY
>TRBJ2-7|.|TRBV11-3
ASSLGRGYEQY
>TRBJ2-7|TRBD2|TRBV28
ASSPLAGAGEQY
>TRBJ2-7|.|TRBV30
AWRAGGEQY
>TRBJ1-4|.|TRBV7-9
ASSLEGKLF
>TRBJ2-7|.|TRBV4-2
ASSHSVLYEQY
>TRBJ1-1|TRBD1|TRBV27
ASSPPGGQGITEAF
>TRBJ2-7|TRBD1|TRBV7-6
ASSSRVAGQDSYEQY
>TRBJ2-2|TRBD2|TRBV6-5
ASSSSGTTNTGELF
>TRBJ2-5|TRBD2|TRBV5-5
ASSPSGGSETQY
>TRBJ2-3|.|TRBV15
ATSKAGTDTQY
>TRBJ2-7|.|TRBV27
ASSLSSQGSEQY
>TRBJ2-5|TRBD1|TRBV9
ASSVGDREYQETQY
>TRBJ1-3|.|TRBV7-2
ASRGDSSSGNTIY
>TRBJ1-1|TRBD1|TRBV5-6
ASSLGTGVREAF
>TRBJ2-5|.|TRBV5-1
ASSGRVVETQY
>TRBJ1-1|.|TRBV2
ASTTGDTEAF
>TRBJ1-5|TRBD1|TRBV7-8
ASNEEGAKQPQH
>TRBJ2-7|.|TRBV4-3
ASSQGAETTYEQY
>TRBJ2-7|.|TRBV28
ASSFIEGLYEQY
>TRBJ2-3|.|TRBV27
ASSRTLGPDTDTQY
>TRBJ1-4|.|TRBV27
ASSLPNEKLF
>TRBJ2-7|TRBD2|TRBV7-9
ASSHRDYPSYEQY
>TRBJ2-1|TRBD1|TRBV11-2
ASSLGLQGTGNNEQF
>TRBJ2-5|.|TRBV7-2
ASSPLGREETQY
>TRBJ2-7|.|TRBV28
ASSPRYEQY
>TRBJ2-1|TRBD2|TRBV27
ASSLVGTSLNEQF
>TRBJ2-7|.|TRBV28
ASSPPFYEQY
>TRBJ2-7|.|TRBV6-5
ASSYRGTYEQY
>TRBJ2-1|TRBD2|TRBV9
ASSVSGGSYNEQF
>TRBJ2-3|TRBD2|TRBV4-2
ASSQVVSGMEDTQY
>TRBJ2-1|TRBD2|TRBV5-4
ASSTGTSAYNEQF
>TRBJ2-3|.|TRBV5-1
ASSITGLVYTDTQY
>TRBJ2-7|TRBD1|TRBV6-1
ASSEGGQSYEQY
>TRBJ2-7|.|TRBV29-1
SVVRDYEQY
>TRBJ1-5|.|TRBV18
ASSLNTGIDQPQH
>TRBJ2-7|.|TRBV27
ASSLARGVYEQY
>TRBJ2-1|.|TRBV28
ASSLRDEQF
>TRBJ2-7|TRBD1|TRBV28
ASSLTGAPGSEQY
>TRBJ2-3|.|TRBV16
ASSHWDKGDTDTQY
>TRBJ1-4|TRBD1|TRBV27
ASSSRTGPFNEKLF
>TRBJ2-3|TRBD2|TRBV4-2
ASSQVGLAGTDTQY
>TRBJ2-7|.|TRBV5-1
ASSLTHRVGEQY
>TRBJ2-7|.|TRBV11-1
ASSFVESYEQY
>TRBJ2-7|.|TRBV28
ASSPGVEQY
>TRBJ2-2|.|TRBV4-3
ASSQDVASEVAGELF
>TRBJ2-1|.|TRBV7-3
ASSPTWGLEQF
>TRBJ2-7|.|TRBV19
ASSTGPGYEQY
>TRBJ1-5|.|TRBV28
ASSLSLSFVLQPQH
>TRBJ2-7|.|TRBV9
ASSEPGPEQY
>TRBJ2-2|.|TRBV10-3
AVRGAQNTGELF